This T cell receptor (beta chain) was obtained from a study of blood T cell repertoires in COVID-19 (TCRdb year 2020). Context from the whole study: Samples covering the acute and convalescent phases of COVID-19 were provided by collaborators in the United States, Italy and Spain. Samples came from the ongoing ImmuneRACE study (first 160 participants) plus 1,254 subjects from 6 global collaborators. The dataset comprised deeply sampled blood TCRbeta repertoires from subjects exposed to, actively infected with, or recovered from COVID-19. Where available, HLA class I and class II types were taken from metadata supplied by the sample provider and were not determined by assay-based typing. The prospective study material was composed of cDNA or gDNA derived from T cells, B-cell-depleted T cells, or PBMCs. The repertoires were made available in a free public database intended to serve as a resource for research on the immune response to SARS-CoV-2. Sample metadata almost always included a de-identified subject ID, COVID-19 status, age in years and sex. General conclusions and limits of the study: The quantity of clinical and demographic metadata differed by source and by participant and was supplied without curation.

V gives up 2 bases and J gives up 7 bases, and the segment between their germline ends measures 16 bases. The germline V gene sets CDR1 to SGHRS and CDR2 to YFSETQ. The CDR3 starts with the cysteine, ends with the phenylalanine, and has 14 residues. The only DNA kept is the CDR3, 42 bases in frame from the first base. The immunoSEQ Assay, a bias-controlled multiplex PCR, was used to amplify TCRbeta CDR3 regions from genomic DNA. For the original study's pipeline: The number of nucleated cells in each sample was estimated from the amplification of reference gene primers within the assay. Sequence reads were collapsed and filtered to measure the absolute abundance of every unique TCRbeta CDR3 rearrangement. For each sample, productive Simpson clonality was calculated as the square root of Simpson's diversity index across productive rearrangements. The table was pulled from immuneACCESS by TCRdb, which kept in-frame rearrangements only. Such tables lose some clones; where checked, under half of the loss comes from unresolved V genes, and the rest has no known cause. V and J calls and clone size follow that table, whereas D and trimming were derived from the DNA. Recorded for this sample are 200,000 or so clones; around 80% of them occurred a single time. The ten largest clones represent approximately 6.9% of the sample.

This clone has just a few counts. The target of this receptor is not known. No base-level quality is on record; no much larger clone is a single base apart. Whole blood was collected in K2EDTA tubes by collaborating institutions according to the institutions' own protocols. For TCRbeta analysis, collaborators shipped samples as frozen whole blood, isolated PBMCs, or DNA extracted from either of those sample types. The receptor comes from a human donor with acute or convalescent COVID-19. The donor label of this sample is uncertain. The chain links TRBV5-1 with TRBJ2-7; a tentative D match to TRBD2 spans 5 bases. The source material was peripheral blood. The CDR3: CASSFGLASREQYF. The sequence in DNA is TGCGCCAGCAGCTTCGGCCTAGCATCGAGAGAGCAGTACTTC. The variable domain in full, with residues beyond the CDR3 obtained from the reference TRBV5-1 and TRBJ2-7 genes, is KAGVTQTPRYLIKTRGQQVTLSCSPISGHRSVSWYQQTPGQGLQFLFEYFSETQRNKGNFPGRFSGRQFSNSRSEMNVSTLELGDSALYLCASSFGLASREQYFGPGTRLTVT.